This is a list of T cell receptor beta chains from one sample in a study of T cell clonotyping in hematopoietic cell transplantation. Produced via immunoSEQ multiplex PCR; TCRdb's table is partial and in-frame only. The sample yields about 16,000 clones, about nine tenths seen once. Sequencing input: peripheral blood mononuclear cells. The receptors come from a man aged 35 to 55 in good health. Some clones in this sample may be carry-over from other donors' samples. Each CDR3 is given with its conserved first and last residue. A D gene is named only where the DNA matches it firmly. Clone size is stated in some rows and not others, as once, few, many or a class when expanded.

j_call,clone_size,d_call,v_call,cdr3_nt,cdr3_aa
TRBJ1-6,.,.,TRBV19,TGTGCCAGTAGGGCGCTCAATAATTCACCCCTCCACTTT,CASRALNNSPLHF
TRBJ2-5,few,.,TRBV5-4,TGTGCCAGCAGCTTGGAACTGCTTCAAGAGACCCAGTACTTC,CASSLELLQETQYF
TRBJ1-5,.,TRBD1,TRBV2,TGTGCCAGCAGAGCACAGGGGAGTATCAATCAGCCCCAGCATTTT,CASRAQGSINQPQHF
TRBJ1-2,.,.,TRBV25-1,TGTGCCAGCAGCCATTCCCCAGGCTATGGCTACACCTTC,CASSHSPGYGYTF
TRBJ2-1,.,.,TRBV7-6,TGTGCCAGCAGGGGGGGTGGTAGTGATGAGCAGTTCTTC,CASRGGGSDEQFF
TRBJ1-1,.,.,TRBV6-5,TGTGCCAGCAGTTACTACAGGGAAGCGAACACTGAAGCTTTCTTT,CASSYYREANTEAFF
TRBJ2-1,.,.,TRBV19,TGTGCCTCCTCTCCCGGGACGTCTGAGCAGTTCTTC,CASSPGTSEQFF
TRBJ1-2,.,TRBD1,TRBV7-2,TGTGCCAGCAGCCGGGACAGGGGGCTAGGTGGCTACACCTTC,CASSRDRGLGGYTF
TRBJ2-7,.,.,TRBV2,TGTGCCAGTCAGCATCATTGGGACGGTACCTACGAGCAGTACTTC,CASQHHWDGTYEQYF
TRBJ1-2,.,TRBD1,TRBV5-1,TGCGCCAGCAGTCAGGGGGACTATGGCTACACCTTC,CASSQGDYGYTF
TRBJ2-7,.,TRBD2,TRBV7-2,TGTGCCAGCAGCTTACAAAGCGGGGGTTCGGGATCTTACGAGCAGTACTTC,CASSLQSGGSGSYEQYF
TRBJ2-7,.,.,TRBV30,TGTGCCTGGAGTGGACACCACGAGCAGTACTTC,CAWSGHHEQYF